The source of this T cell receptor (beta chain) is a study of T cell responses to AZD1222 COVID-19 vaccine. Sequencing was performed with immunoSEQ multiplex PCR; in TCRdb, only in-frame clones are kept and a portion is missing. The repertoire holds approximately 200,000 clones, with approximately 90% as singletons. A note on this clone: The target antigen is unknown.

Notes on the study in general: Regions left unmutated in variants are reportedly the target of nearly half of spike-specific TCRs.

This CDR3 region has 16 residues. V lost 4 bases and J 5 bases, leaving 20 bases between the germline ends. Germline lookup yields CDR1 MNHNS and CDR2 SASEGT. The J gene is TRBJ1-2, the V gene TRBV6-1; TRBD1 might be the D (5 bases). Sequences were derived from peripheral blood, sampled 28 days after the second AZD1222 dose. The sequence came from an adult who received the AZD1222 COVID-19 vaccine. The CDR3 protein is CASSVLGAQKFYGYTF. In nucleotides, the CDR3 is TGTGCCAGCAGTGTACTTGGGGCGCAGAAGTTTTATGGCTACACCTTC.